This T cell receptor beta chain comes out of a study of T cells in Graves' hyperthyroidism and ophthalmopathy. General study points: The model anticipated ophthalmopathy a median about six months pre-onset.

There are a few counts of this clonotype. Its antigen is as yet unknown. CDR1 and CDR2 (germline): MGHRA, YSYEKL. V gave up 0 bases and J gave up 1 base, with 9 bases separating them. The CDR3 loop spans 16 amino acids. Diagnosis relied on clinical symptoms, serum thyroxine and TRAb, thyroid ultrasound and orbital computed tomography. RNA transcripts served as the template for amplifying TCR beta CDR3 regions. The study used the HTBI primer set for a first-round RT-PCR of the TCR CDR3. TCRdb re-analysed the multiplex PCR reads in MiXCR, keeping a single row per CDR3 protein. In the table there are about 610,000 distinct CDR3 sequences, roughly 14% of which are singletons.

The chain combines TRBV4-1 with TRBJ2-2; D uncertain. This receptor was obtained from a woman aged 35 to 49 with Graves' ophthalmopathy. The sample was blood. The CDR3 DNA is TGCGCCAGCAGCCAAGAGGAACCCTGGAACACCGGGGAGCTGTTTTTT. It codes for CASSQEEPWNTGELFF.